The 32 T cell receptor beta chains presented below share a single source sample, sequenced in a study of cytomegalovirus exposure and HLA in healthy donors. The primer mix had 60 Vbeta and 13 Jbeta primers. Clones were read by immunoSEQ multiplex PCR, and TCRdb kept only the in-frame ones, dropping some. The table includes roughly 140,000 clones, roughly three quarters detected once. The material sequenced was PBMCs. These receptors came from a woman aged 45-60 years in good health and CMV-seronegative.

The gene calls are TRBV11-2 and TRBJ1-4; no clear D. CDR3 length: 16 residues. The germline V gene encodes CDR1 SGHAT and CDR2 FQNNGV. Deletions cut 5 bases from V and 0 bases from J, with 13 bases between. This CDR3 reads CASSGQIPSTNEKLFF. In DNA form, the CDR3 reads TGTGCCAGCAGCGGCCAGATTCCTTCAACTAATGAAAAACTGTTTTTT.

This rearrangement joins TRBV11-2 to TRBJ2-3; 8 nucleotides agree with TRBD1. The CDR3 length is 16 residues. The V gene end was trimmed by 1 base and the J gene end by 3 bases; junction bases not matched to a gene: 6. Looked up from germline, CDR1 is SGHAT and CDR2 is FQNNGV. The CDR3 loop is CASSLGWDRSTDTQYF. In DNA, the CDR3 is TGTGCCAGCAGCTTAGGATGGGACAGGTCTACAGATACGCAGTATTTT.

The chain is built from TRBV19 and TRBJ2-5; 7 bases match TRBD1. This CDR3 region has 13 residues. Losses at the gene ends were 5 bases for V and 3 bases for J; bases not matched to a gene: 3. Germline V lookup: CDR1 LNHDA, CDR2 SQIVND (reference sequence). CDR3 sequence: CASSGTGEETQYF. CDR3 DNA sequence: TGTGCCAGTAGTGGAACAGGGGAAGAGACCCAGTACTTC.

The chain couples TRBV23-1 to TRBJ1-2; 8 nucleotides align to TRBD1. TRBV23-1 is assigned to the ORF class and has an uncertain function. This CDR3 is built from 17 residues. V lost 4 bases to trimming and J lost 2 bases; unmatched junction nucleotides: 12. The CDR3 is CASSPDAGWTGNYGYTF. In nucleotides, the CDR3 is TGCGCCAGCAGTCCCGACGCAGGGTGGACAGGGAACTATGGCTACACCTTC.

This chain joins TRBV5-4 and TRBJ1-3; the D is unclear. The V gene lost 0 bases and the J gene lost 0 bases, with 7 bases spanning the gap. This CDR3 is built from 15 residues. Germline V gene lookup returns CDR1 SGHNT and CDR2 YYREEE (reference sequence). In nucleotides, the CDR3 is TGTGCCAGCAGCTTGGACCGGGGCTCTGGAAACACCATATATTTT. This encodes CASSLDRGSGNTIYF.

This clone has only a few counts. V gene TRBV5-1 combines with J gene TRBJ2-6, with unresolved D. Germline assignment: CDR1 SGHRS and CDR2 YFSETQ. The V and J ends lost 4 bases and 0 bases respectively, with 11 bases between them. This CDR3 contains 16 residues. Here the CDR3 reads CASSPTSFSGANVLTF. The CDR3 coding sequence is TGCGCCAGCAGCCCCACGAGTTTCTCTGGGGCCAACGTCCTGACTTTC.

This clone was seen only a few times. This chain connects TRBV7-9 to TRBJ1-1; unclear D gene. The germline CDR1 and CDR2 sequences are SEHNR and FQNEAQ (reference sequence). The V end was cut by 5 bases, the J end by 8 bases, with 18 bases between. This CDR3 has 14 amino acids. The CDR3 reads CASSRLPDTAEAFF. The CDR3 region has the DNA TGTGCCAGCAGCCGATTACCTGACACCGCGGAAGCTTTCTTT. The complete variable domain, with remaining parts taken from reference TRBV7-9 and TRBJ1-1, reads DTGVSQNPRHKITKRGQNVTFRCDPISEHNRLYWYRQTLGQGPEFLTYFQNEAQLEKSRLLSDRFSAERPKGSFSTLEIQRTEQGDSAMYLCASSRLPDTAEAFFGQGTRLTVV.

This clone was counted a few times. The chain has TRBV15 and TRBJ1-5; 8 positions match TRBD1. Germline lookup yields CDR1 LNHNV and CDR2 YYDKDF (reference sequence). This CDR3 region has 15 residues. V was clipped by 0 bases and J by 4 bases; unmatched bases: 2. The CDR3 loop reads CATSRDWTGNQPQHF. The DNA for the CDR3 is TGTGCCACCAGCAGAGATTGGACAGGGAATCAGCCCCAGCATTTT.

This chain links TRBV19 with TRBJ1-5; 10 bases align to TRBD1. The CDR3 sequence is 15 residues long. CDR1 LNHDA and CDR2 SQIVND come from the germline V gene (reference sequence). The V and J ends lost 8 bases and 5 bases, in that order; junction bases with no gene match: 9. CDR3: CASGQGQGHDQPQHF. DNA of the CDR3: TGTGCCAGTGGACAGGGACAGGGGCACGATCAGCCCCAGCATTTT. Full variable domain (rest looked up from reference TRBV19 and TRBJ1-5): DGGITQSPKYLFRKEGQNVTLSCEQNLNHDAMYWYRQDPGQGLRLIYYSQIVNDFQKGDIAEGYSVSREKKESFPLTVTSAQKNPTAFYLCASGQGQGHDQPQHFGDGTRLSIL.

The V and J genes are TRBV5-6 and TRBJ1-6, with D maybe TRBD1 (6 bases). CDR1 is SGHDT and CDR2 is YYEEEE in the germline V gene. Trimming removed 0 bases at V and 7 bases at J, with 8 bases between. The CDR3 loop spans 14 amino acids. The CDR3 protein is CASSLAQGNSPLHF. The CDR3 DNA reads as TGTGCCAGCAGCTTGGCCCAGGGGAATTCACCCCTCCACTTT.

The V and J genes are TRBV27 and TRBJ2-7; a possible D gene is TRBD2 (7 bases). This CDR3 contains 14 residues. Germline V CDR1 and CDR2: MNHEY, SMNVEV (reference sequence). V lost 2 bases, J lost 7 bases, and 15 bases lay in between. The CDR3 region is CASSLMGGPGEQYF. The CDR3 bases are TGTGCCAGCAGTTTAATGGGGGGGCCGGGGGAGCAGTACTTC.

This clone was counted a few times. The chain couples TRBV4-3 to TRBJ1-6, with D unclear. Deletions cut 0 bases from V and 6 bases from J, with 6 bases between. The CDR3 is made up of 14 amino acids. Germline V gene lookup returns CDR1 LGHNA and CDR2 YSLEER. The CDR3 DNA reads as TGCGCCAGCAGCCAAGATCCGAGTAATTCACCCCTCCACTTT. Protein: CASSQDPSNSPLHF.

The chain links TRBV6-6 to TRBJ1-1; D is unresolved. CDR3 length equals 14 residues. Germline V CDR1 and CDR2: MNHNY, SVGAGI (reference sequence). V was trimmed by 7 bases and J by 4 bases, leaving 16 bases between them. The CDR3 sequence: CASTFTVAGTEAFF. The CDR3 DNA sequence: TGTGCCAGCACCTTCACAGTGGCAGGCACTGAAGCTTTCTTT.

The chain recombines TRBV2 with TRBJ1-6; 12 positions match TRBD1. Losses at the gene ends were 6 bases for V and 5 bases for J; bases not matched to a gene: 5. Germline assignment: CDR1 SNHLY and CDR2 FYNNEI. The CDR3 covers 16 residues. The CDR3 nucleotides are TGTGCCAGCAGACTGGGACAGGGGGCCGATAATTCACCCCTCCACTTT. Amino acid sequence: CASRLGQGADNSPLHF.

This chain uses TRBV7-9 with TRBJ1-3; D is undetermined. Germline lookup yields CDR1 SEHNR and CDR2 FQNEAQ (reference sequence). V lost 1 base, J lost 1 base, and 8 bases lay in between. The CDR3 covers 15 residues. The CDR3 coding sequence is TGTGCCAGCAGCTTAGACAGAGTATCTGGAAACACCATATATTTT. It translates to CASSLDRVSGNTIYF.

This clone came up once. This chain links TRBV28 with TRBJ2-7, with 8 bases matching TRBD2. CDR1 and CDR2 (germline): MDHEN, SYDVKM. J gave up 4 bases and V 9 bases, and 14 bases lay outside the gene matches. This CDR3 has 15 amino acids. DNA of the CDR3: TGTGCCAGTACCTTTGTGAGCGGGGGATTTTACGAGCAGTACTTC. Encoded protein: CASTFVSGGFYEQYF. Filled out from reference TRBV28 and TRBJ2-7, the complete variable domain reads DVKVTQSSRYLVKRTGEKVFLECVQDMDHENMFWYRQDPGLGLRLIYFSYDVKMKEKGDIPEGYSVSREKKERFSLILESASTNQTSMYLCASTFVSGGFYEQYFGPGTRLTVT.

The V gene is TRBV10-3, the J gene TRBJ2-5; D is perhaps TRBD2 (6 bases). This CDR3 contains 15 residues. Trimming stripped 5 bases from V and 2 bases from J, with 15 bases between. CDR1 ENHRY and CDR2 SYGVKD come from the germline V gene. The CDR3 spells CAISSYGREQETQYF. CDR3 nucleotide sequence: TGTGCCATCAGTTCCTACGGGCGGGAACAAGAGACCCAGTACTTC.

V is TRBV5-1 and J is TRBJ2-2, with D possibly being TRBD2 (5 bases). Trimming stripped 9 bases from V and 7 bases from J, with 13 bases between. CDR1 and CDR2 (germline): SGHRS, YFSETQ. This CDR3 has 12 amino acids. The CDR3 spells CAKNGENGELFF. Written as DNA, the CDR3 is TGCGCCAAAAATGGGGAGAACGGGGAGCTGTTTTTT.

The chain combines TRBV5-1 with TRBJ1-1; 7 bases line up with TRBD1. Per the germline V gene, CDR1 is SGHRS and CDR2 is YFSETQ. V was clipped by 5 bases and J by 4 bases; unmatched bases: 5. This CDR3 spans 13 amino acids. CDR3 sequence: CASRQTGPTEAFF. The CDR3 DNA reads TGCGCCAGCAGGCAGACAGGGCCCACTGAAGCTTTCTTT.

The rearrangement joins TRBV9 to TRBJ2-7, with 10 nucleotides matching TRBD2. With 0 bases clipped from V and 6 bases from J, the junction kept 12 bases outside the gene matches. The CDR3 has 17 amino acids. Germline-derived CDR1 and CDR2 are SGDLS and YYNGEE. CDR3 residues: CASSVGSGLSGGREQYF. The DNA of the CDR3 is TGTGCCAGCAGCGTAGGGTCAGGGCTTAGCGGGGGGCGCGAGCAGTACTTC.

CDR3 amino acids: CASSQLQGGYEQYF. The CDR3 region has the DNA TGTGCCAGCAGCCAGCTCCAGGGTGGTTACGAGCAGTACTTC. The chain joins TRBV11-2 to TRBJ2-7; D perhaps matches TRBD1 (5 bases). From germline, CDR1 is SGHAT and CDR2 FQNNGV. V was trimmed by 5 bases and J by 4 bases, leaving 15 bases between them. This CDR3 is built from 14 residues. The full variable domain, rest sourced from reference TRBV11-2 and TRBJ2-7, is EAGVAQSPRYKIIEKRQSVAFWCNPISGHATLYWYQQILGQGPKLLIQFQNNGVVDDSQLPKDRFSAERLKGVDSTLKIQPAKLEDSAVYLCASSQLQGGYEQYFGPGTRLTVT.

The chain joins TRBV7-8 to TRBJ2-2, with TRBD2 identical over 11 bases. CDR3 length: 14 amino acids. V was clipped by 8 bases and J by 3 bases; unmatched bases: 2. Germline V lookup: CDR1 SGHVS, CDR2 FQNEAQ. CDR3 DNA sequence: TGTGCCAGCCAGGGACTAGCGGACACCGGGGAGCTGTTTTTT. It translates to CASQGLADTGELFF.

The chain couples TRBV9 to TRBJ2-2; D possibly corresponds to TRBD2 (6 bases). The CDR3 has 14 residues. CDR1 is SGDLS, CDR2 YYNGEE, per germline. The V gene lost 4 bases and the J gene lost 4 bases, with 11 bases spanning the gap. The CDR3 spells CASSLGGVTGELFF. The CDR3 DNA sequence: TGTGCCAGCAGCTTGGGGGGTGTCACCGGGGAGCTGTTTTTT.

The V and J genes are TRBV7-6 and TRBJ2-1, with D tentatively TRBD2 (5 bases). CDR1 and CDR2 from the germline V gene are SGHVS and FNYEAQ. The CDR3 covers 17 residues. V shed 5 bases and J shed 2 bases, with 19 bases lying between them. CDR3 loop: CASSPRGSGNTYNEQFF. The CDR3 DNA reads TGTGCCAGCAGCCCCCGTGGTTCGGGGAATACCTACAATGAGCAGTTCTTC.

This clone was observed a single time. The genes are TRBV20-1 and TRBJ2-7; the D is unclear. The germline V gene has CDR1 DFQATT and CDR2 SNEGSKA (reference sequence). CDR3 length: 11 amino acids. Trimming cost V 6 bases and J 2 bases, with 8 bases left between them. CDR3 residues: CSAFIPYEQYF. The DNA of the CDR3 is TGCAGTGCCTTTATCCCCTACGAGCAGTACTTC.

This clone was detected once. CDR3 loop: CASSKRGGQGISPLHF. The DNA for the CDR3 is TGTGCCAGTAGTAAGCGCGGGGGACAGGGGATATCACCCCTCCACTTT. This chain uses TRBV19 with TRBJ1-6; 10 nucleotides line up with TRBD1. The germline gives CDR1 LNHDA, CDR2 SQIVND (reference sequence). Losses at the gene ends were 4 bases for V and 10 bases for J; bases not matched to a gene: 10. There are 16 residues in the CDR3.

On this clone itself: One junction end does not reproduce the germline sequence, and a read error may be involved. The identical CDR3 is also encoded by other nucleotide sequences in the sample. The chain uses TRBV9 and TRBJ2-3; TRBD2 agrees at 12 bases. Germline assignment: CDR1 SGDLS and CDR2 YYNGEE. CDR3 size: 17 residues. The DNA for the CDR3 is TGCGCCAGCAGCCCTCCTCGGACTAGCGGGGCGACAGATACGCAGTATTTT. It is translated as CASSPPRTSGATDTQYF.

In this sample, this clone turned up a few times. The gene calls are TRBV19 and TRBJ1-1; D gene unclear. Per the germline V gene, CDR1 is LNHDA and CDR2 is SQIVND (reference sequence). CDR3 length: 12 amino acids. V lost 7 bases, J lost 10 bases, and 16 bases lay in between. The CDR3 sequence: CASTTPSSRAFF. The DNA for the CDR3 is TGTGCCAGTACTACTCCTAGTAGTCGAGCTTTCTTT.

This clone was detected only a few times. V usage is TRBV29-1 and J usage is TRBJ2-5; 8 positions match TRBD2. The CDR3 spans 15 residues. Germline V gives CDR1 SQVTM, CDR2 ANQGSEA. Trimming at V came to 1 base and at J to 4 bases, leaving 8 bases not matched to a gene. CDR3 protein: CSVEVFGGAGETQYF. In nucleotides, the CDR3 is TGCAGCGTTGAAGTTTTCGGGGGGGCAGGAGAGACCCAGTACTTC.

The rearrangement uses TRBV6-6 and TRBJ2-7, with a weak D call TRBD1 (5 bases). Germline V CDR1 and CDR2: MNHNY, SVGAGI (reference sequence). This CDR3 is 15 amino acids long. With 5 bases removed from V and 0 bases from J, the gap between germline ends came to 14 bases. The CDR3 spells CASSPPGHSSYEQYF. Written as DNA, the CDR3 is TGTGCCAGCAGTCCCCCCGGACACTCCTCCTACGAGCAGTACTTC.

The chain combines TRBV11-2 with TRBJ2-5; the D gene is possibly TRBD2 (5 bases). CDR3 length: 16 amino acids. CDR1 and CDR2 (germline): SGHAT, FQNNGV. The V end lost 1 base, the J end lost 2 bases, and 14 bases lay between the germline ends. The CDR3 DNA sequence: TGTGCCAGCAGCTTAGTAACCCGGACGGGACAAGAGACCCAGTACTTC. Amino acids: CASSLVTRTGQETQYF.

This rearrangement joins TRBV5-1 to TRBJ1-2; 8 bases agree with TRBD1. From germline, CDR1 is SGHRS and CDR2 YFSETQ. V trimming: 1 base; J trimming: 7 bases; junction bases outside the gene matches: 6. This CDR3 has 14 amino acids. In DNA, the CDR3 is TGCGCCAGCAGCTTGAGACAGGGGTATGTTGGCTACACCTTC. It encodes CASSLRQGYVGYTF.